The clone carrying this T cell receptor (beta chain) was found a few times. The antigen is not known. Trimming removed 2 bases from V and 0 bases from J, with 10 bases in between. The V gene's germline CDR1 is SGHTA and CDR2 FQGTGA. This CDR3 is 15 amino acids long. This table comes from immunoSEQ multiplex PCR, and its TCRdb copy is limited to in-frame clones, with some not included. The sample has 45,000 to 55,000 clones; 75% to 90% are singletons. Time point reported: pretreatment peripheral blood. This sample stems from a study of PD-L1 blockade in urothelial cancer. Study in general: Patients previously received 0 to 3 chemotherapy regimens. Blood was subjected to analysis at 3 weeks (second dose) and 6 weeks following treatment start.

Study-wide results and caveats: Pretreatment peripheral blood TCR clonality that fell below the median predicted better survival among the patients studied. When measured at 3 weeks, tumor-associated blood clones expanded more in durable-benefit patients.

This receptor was identified in a man aged 45-65 years with urothelial cancer. This material consisted of PBMCs, taken around atezolizumab (anti-PD-L1) treatment. J is TRBJ2-5 and V is TRBV7-3; the D gene is possibly TRBD1 (6 bases). CDR3 amino acids: CASSLPGTNQETQYF. In DNA form, the CDR3 reads TGTGCCAGCAGCTTACCCGGGACAAACCAAGAGACCCAGTACTTC.